Following are 31 T cell receptor beta chains from one sample sequenced in a study of blood T cell repertoires in COVID-19. The table came from immunoSEQ multiplex PCR; TCRdb's copy has only in-frame clones and leaves some out. The sample lists fewer than 150,000 clones, roughly 90% seen once, with 3.5% to 4% in the top ten. The material sequenced was peripheral blood. These receptors were taken from a woman aged 60-75 years with COVID-19, enrolled during active disease.

This chain links TRBV5-1 with TRBJ1-3, with 12 bases identical to TRBD1. Germline loops: CDR1 SGHRS, CDR2 YFSETQ. V was pared by 4 bases and J by 4 bases, with 6 bases of the junction left unmatched. The CDR3 length is 16 residues. The CDR3 is CASSEGQGAIGNTIYF. The CDR3 DNA is TGCGCCAGCAGCGAGGGACAGGGGGCTATCGGAAACACCATATATTTT.

The J gene is TRBJ1-1, the V gene TRBV5-6; 10 bases agree with TRBD1. V was pared by 4 bases and J by 0 bases, with 3 bases of the junction left unmatched. CDR1 and CDR2 (germline): SGHDT, YYEEEE. This CDR3 spans 15 amino acids. Written as DNA, the CDR3 is TGTGCCAGCAGCCAGGGACAGGGGATGAACACTGAAGCTTTCTTT. It specifies CASSQGQGMNTEAFF.

This clone was seen only a few times. The chain employs TRBV6-1 and TRBJ1-1; D is unresolved. Germline CDR1 MNHNS, CDR2 SASEGT. The V gene lost 3 bases and the J gene lost 6 bases, with 17 bases spanning the gap. The CDR3 runs to 15 residues. The CDR3 nucleotides read TGTGCCAGCAGTGACGCTTCGACGAGAGGCCCTGAAGCTTTCTTT. Amino acid sequence: CASSDASTRGPEAFF.

This clone has only a few counts. The J gene is TRBJ1-5, the V gene TRBV19; possibly TRBD1 for D (5 bases). With 6 bases removed from V and 0 bases from J, the gap between germline ends came to 12 bases. The CDR3 covers 15 residues. Looked up from germline, CDR1 is LNHDA and CDR2 is SQIVND (reference sequence). CDR3 region: CASRTTDYSNQPQHF. Written as DNA, the CDR3 is TGTGCCAGTAGAACGACAGATTATAGCAATCAGCCCCAGCATTTT.

The V call is TRBV5-8, the J call TRBJ2-5; no definite D call. V was clipped by 0 bases and J by 5 bases, with 14 bases between them. The CDR3 is made up of 15 amino acids. Per germline, CDR1 SGHTS and CDR2 YDEGEE. Written as DNA, the CDR3 is TGTGCCAGCAGCTTGGCCCAGGTTTGGATTGAGACCCAGTACTTC. Protein sequence: CASSLAQVWIETQYF.

The rearrangement links TRBV7-3 to TRBJ2-1; 7 bases are a match to TRBD2. Germline V CDR1 and CDR2: SGHTA, FQGTGA. The CDR3 has 15 amino acids. The V segment lost 1 base and the J segment 4 bases; nucleotides outside the gene matches: 4. This CDR3 reads CASSLIRRGYNEQFF. As DNA, the CDR3 is TGTGCCAGCAGCTTAATCCGGCGGGGGTACAATGAGCAGTTCTTC. The variable domain in full, completed from reference TRBV7-3 and TRBJ2-1, reads GAGVSQTPSNKVTEKGKYVELRCDPISGHTALYWYRQSLGQGPEFLIYFQGTGAADDSGLPNDRFFAVRPEGSVSTLKIQRTERGDSAVYLCASSLIRRGYNEQFFGPGTRLTVL.

The chain has TRBV18 and TRBJ1-4, with a weak D call TRBD1 (5 bases). The CDR3 is made up of 15 amino acids. CDR1 KGHSH and CDR2 LQKENI come from the germline V gene. V was clipped by 0 bases and J by 7 bases, with 12 bases between them. CDR3: CASSPPSGRGEKLFF. CDR3 DNA sequence: TGTGCCAGCTCACCACCTTCGGGTAGGGGTGAAAAACTGTTTTTT.

The chain uses TRBV12-5 and TRBJ1-1; TRBD1 agrees at 10 bases. This CDR3 is 13 amino acids long. The germline CDR1 and CDR2 sequences are LGHNT and FRNRAP. V shed 11 bases and J 1 base; nucleotides not matched to a gene: 4. The CDR3 DNA is TGTGCTGGGGACAGGGGTCAGAACACTGAAGCTTTCTTT. This encodes CAGDRGQNTEAFF.

This rearrangement joins TRBV7-8 to TRBJ2-1, with 9 bases that match TRBD2. Looked up from germline, CDR1 is SGHVS and CDR2 is FQNEAQ. Trimming cost V 0 bases and J 7 bases; bases outside gene matches: 10. The CDR3 totals 17 residues. The CDR3 loop reads CASSLASGGAGWNEQFF. DNA of the CDR3: TGTGCCAGCAGCTTAGCTAGCGGGGGAGCGGGATGGAATGAGCAGTTCTTC.

The chain links TRBV2 to TRBJ2-2, with D possibly being TRBD1 (6 bases). The CDR3 runs 13 residues. Germline CDR1 and CDR2: SNHLY and FYNNEI. Trimming cost V 6 bases and J 5 bases, with 10 bases left between them. The chain's CDR3 is CASSVTGTGELFF. In nucleotides, the CDR3 is TGTGCCAGCAGCGTAACAGGGACCGGGGAGCTGTTTTTT. The variable domain in full, with the rest retrieved from reference TRBV2 and TRBJ2-2, is EPEVTQTPSHQVTQMGQEVILRCVPISNHLYFYWYRQILGQKVEFLVSFYNNEISEKSEIFDDQFSVERPDGSNFTLKIRSTKLEDSAMYFCASSVTGTGELFFGEGSRLTVL.

V is TRBV7-9 and J is TRBJ2-7, with D perhaps TRBD1 (5 bases). The V and J ends lost 6 bases and 0 bases respectively, with 9 bases between them. This CDR3 spans 13 amino acids. The germline V gene encodes CDR1 SEHNR and CDR2 FQNEAQ (reference sequence). The CDR3 reads CASSQTVSYEQYF. CDR3 sequence (DNA): TGTGCCAGCAGTCAGACAGTCTCCTACGAGCAGTACTTC.

The V gene is TRBV6-5, the J gene TRBJ1-3, with D unclear. There are 14 residues in the CDR3. V was clipped by 4 bases and J by 0 bases, with 7 bases between them. The germline CDR1 and CDR2 sequences are MNHEY and SVGAGI. The CDR3 loop is CASSLGSSGNTIYF. The CDR3 coding sequence is TGTGCCAGCAGTTTGGGCAGCTCTGGAAACACCATATATTTT.

The chain combines TRBV2 with TRBJ2-7, with a tentative D call TRBD2 (5 bases). CDR3 size: 14 residues. V was clipped by 1 base and J by 4 bases, with 11 bases between them. CDR1 SNHLY and CDR2 FYNNEI come from the germline V gene. DNA of the CDR3: TGTGCCAGCAGTGAAGGGAGGTTAGCTTACGAGCAGTACTTC. It specifies CASSEGRLAYEQYF.

The V and J genes are TRBV30 and TRBJ1-3; D remains ambiguous. This CDR3 region has 15 residues. Germline loops: CDR1 GTSNPN, CDR2 SVGIG (reference sequence). Between the trimmed V and J ends, which lost 1 base and 3 bases, there was a span of 13 bases. This chain's CDR3 is CAWSDGGISGNTIYF. The CDR3 bases are TGTGCCTGGAGTGATGGCGGTATCAGTGGAAACACCATATATTTT.

In this sample, this clone turned up a few times. V is TRBV11-2 and J is TRBJ1-1; D not certain. V shed 0 bases and J shed 1 base, with 3 bases lying between them. Germline CDR1 reads SGHAT; CDR2 reads FQNNGV. The CDR3 runs to 13 residues. This CDR3 reads CASSLEQNTEAFF. The CDR3 region has the DNA TGTGCCAGCAGCTTAGAACAGAACACTGAAGCTTTCTTT.

This clone was recorded once. CDR3 sequence: CASSQDYQDSLTQKYF. In DNA, the CDR3 is TGTGCCAGCAGCCAAGATTATCAGGACAGCCTGACCCAGAAATACTTC. This sequence joins TRBV4-2 and TRBJ2-7, with D perhaps matching TRBD1 (6 bases). V was clipped by 0 bases and J by 13 bases, with 25 bases between them. Germline CDR1 reads LGHNA; CDR2 reads YNFKEQ. This CDR3 is built from 16 residues.

The rearrangement links TRBV9 to TRBJ1-2; 9 positions match TRBD1. The CDR3 runs to 14 residues. The V and J ends lost 0 bases and 8 bases, in that order; junction bases with no gene match: 5. CDR1 and CDR2 from the germline V gene are SGDLS and YYNGEE. In nucleotides, the CDR3 is TGTGCCAGCAGCGTAGGGGACAGGGCTCGCGGCTACACCTTC. Its protein is CASSVGDRARGYTF.

The V call is TRBV4-2, the J call TRBJ1-5; D is unclear. CDR1 and CDR2 (germline): LGHNA, YNFKEQ. This CDR3 has 16 residues. With 3 bases removed from V and 0 bases from J, the gap between germline ends came to 12 bases. CDR3 sequence reads: CASSQASSDSNQPQHF. Written as DNA, the CDR3 is TGTGCCAGCAGCCAGGCCTCAAGTGATAGCAATCAGCCCCAGCATTTT.

This rearrangement joins TRBV28 to TRBJ1-1, with D perhaps TRBD1 (6 bases). V was pared by 2 bases and J by 1 base, with 14 bases between. The CDR3 covers 16 residues. Germline V gene data show CDR1 as MDHEN and CDR2 as SYDVKM. DNA of the CDR3: TGTGCCAGCAGTTTAAGGGCGGGGGCAGGGAACACTGAAGCTTTCTTT. Translated: CASSLRAGAGNTEAFF.

The rearrangement uses TRBV20-1 and TRBJ2-1; the D gene is possibly TRBD2 (6 bases). The CDR3 totals 11 residues. From germline, CDR1 is DFQATT and CDR2 SNEGSKA (reference sequence). Trimming pared 0 bases from V and 13 bases from J, leaving 10 bases between. The DNA for the CDR3 is TGCAGTGCTAGAGATGCGGGGCTTCAGTTCTTC. Translated, it gives CSARDAGLQFF.

This clone was counted a single time. V gene TRBV2 combines with J gene TRBJ2-1; TRBD2 matches at 9 bases. This CDR3 has 15 residues. CDR1 is SNHLY, CDR2 FYNNEI, per germline. The trim removed 4 bases at V and 6 bases at J, leaving 7 bases unmatched. For the CDR3, the DNA is TGTGCCAGCAGTGGCTTTAGCGGGGGTTTCAATGAGCAGTTCTTC. Translation: CASSGFSGGFNEQFF.

The chain is built from TRBV19 and TRBJ2-5, with 13 nucleotides matching TRBD2. The CDR3 is 17 residues long. Per the germline V gene, CDR1 is LNHDA and CDR2 is SQIVND (reference sequence). Germline trimming cut 4 bases from V and 2 bases from J; bases unmatched to any gene: 7. The DNA for the CDR3 is TGTGCCAGTAGTAGGACTAGCGGGGGTTCCCTGCAAGAGACCCAGTACTTC. This gives the protein CASSRTSGGSLQETQYF.

The V call is TRBV5-1, the J call TRBJ2-1, with 7 bases that match TRBD2. Germline trimming cut 0 bases from V and 2 bases from J; bases unmatched to any gene: 5. The CDR3 runs to 16 residues. Germline CDR1 SGHRS, CDR2 YFSETQ. This chain's CDR3 is CASSLVQRGTYNEQFF. CDR3 nucleotides: TGCGCCAGCAGCTTGGTCCAGCGGGGCACCTACAATGAGCAGTTCTTC.

V usage is TRBV3-1 (or the pseudogene TRBV3-2) and J usage is TRBJ2-1, with 10 bases fitting TRBD2. V lost 4 bases to trimming and J lost 5 bases; unmatched junction nucleotides: 5. Looked up from germline, CDR1 is LGHDT and CDR2 is YNNKEL (reference sequence). The CDR3 runs 15 residues. CDR3 amino acids: CASSLHGTSDNEQFF. The CDR3, as DNA: TGTGCCAGCAGCCTCCACGGGACTAGCGACAATGAGCAGTTCTTC.

The V and J genes are TRBV6-1 and TRBJ2-3; D is undetermined. CDR1 is MNHNS, CDR2 SASEGT, per germline. Trimming took off 2 bases at V and 1 base at J, with 4 bases between the two ends. This CDR3 comprises 13 residues. The CDR3 here is CASSEPGTDTQYF. The CDR3 DNA sequence: TGTGCCAGCAGTGAACCCGGCACAGATACGCAGTATTTT.

The genes are TRBV2 and TRBJ2-2, with D maybe TRBD1 (6 bases). This CDR3 region has 15 residues. Germline CDR1 reads SNHLY; CDR2 reads FYNNEI. Trimming stripped 4 bases from V and 4 bases from J, with 13 bases between. CDR3 loop: CASSAAGAGTGELFF. The CDR3 DNA follows: TGTGCCAGCAGTGCGGCAGGGGCGGGCACCGGGGAGCTGTTTTTT.

This clone has a handful of counts. J is TRBJ2-3 and V is TRBV4-1; 9 bases fit TRBD2. The J segment lost 2 bases and the V segment lost 5 bases, leaving 8 bases of the junction unmatched. Germline CDR1 and CDR2: MGHRA and YSYEKL. This CDR3 contains 16 residues. The CDR3 loop is CASSFQPGLATDTQYF. The CDR3 DNA is TGCGCCAGCAGCTTTCAGCCGGGACTAGCCACAGATACGCAGTATTTT.

This clone was observed a few times. The chain carries TRBV29-1 and TRBJ1-1; D call uncertain. V was trimmed by 6 bases and J by 1 base, leaving 9 bases between them. This CDR3 is 12 amino acids long. Germline CDR1 is SQVTM and CDR2 is ANQGSEA. The CDR3 sequence is CSVQTRNTEAFF. In DNA, the CDR3 is TGCAGCGTACAGACAAGGAACACTGAAGCTTTCTTT.

This chain connects TRBV7-8 to TRBJ1-1; D unclear. The V gene lost 1 base and the J gene lost 0 bases, with 18 bases spanning the gap. From germline, CDR1 is SGHVS and CDR2 FQNEAQ. The CDR3 covers 18 residues. As DNA, the CDR3 is TGTGCCAGCAGCTTAGAGGGCACGGGGATTGGGGTGAACACTGAAGCTTTCTTT. It is translated as CASSLEGTGIGVNTEAFF.

The V call is TRBV3-1 (or the pseudogene TRBV3-2), the J call TRBJ1-3; D remains ambiguous. Per the germline V gene, CDR1 is LGHDT and CDR2 is YNNKEL (reference sequence). The CDR3 covers 14 residues. The V end lost 4 bases, the J end lost 0 bases, and 7 bases lay between the germline ends. This CDR3 reads CASSPVLSGNTIYF. The CDR3 coding sequence is TGTGCCAGCAGCCCAGTCCTCTCTGGAAACACCATATATTTT.

This clone was counted a single time. V and J are TRBV7-9 and TRBJ1-5; TRBD1 might be the D (5 bases). CDR1 SEHNR and CDR2 FQNEAQ come from the germline V gene (reference sequence). V lost 5 bases and J lost 0, with 11 bases in between. The CDR3 has 15 residues. CDR3 region: CASSTDMHSNQPQHF. The CDR3 region has the DNA TGTGCCAGCAGCACGGACATGCATAGCAATCAGCCCCAGCATTTT.